A selection of T cell receptor beta chains follows, all from one sample in a study of tumor and adjacent non-tumor tissue in lung cancer. Using its own MiXCR run on the multiplex PCR reads, TCRdb lists one record per CDR3 protein. Counted here are approximately 80,000 distinct CDR3 sequences, 70% to 90% occurring once; the ten biggest clones make up about 51%. The sequenced material came from distant non-tumor lung tissue. The receptors were sampled from a man aged 55 to 70 with non-small cell lung cancer. CDR3s include the opening cysteine and the closing phenylalanine or tryptophan. D genes are given only for firm matches. Only some rows state a clone size, as once, few, many or a class for expanded clones.

V: TRBV11-3; J: TRBJ2-2; D: TRBD2; size: .; CDR3: CASSSQGAGEYRARELFF; DNA: TGTGCCAGCAGTTCCCAGGGAGCGGGAGAATACAGAGCCCGGGAGCTGTTTTTT
V: TRBV11-3; J: TRBJ2-3; D: TRBD2; size: .; CDR3: CASCLGRRESADTQYF; DNA: TGTGCCAGCTGCTTAGGACGGCGGGAGAGTGCAGATACGCAGTATTTT
V: TRBV19; J: TRBJ1-5; D: .; size: .; CDR3: CASSGQGLAKGNQPQHF; DNA: TGTGCCAGTAGTGGGCAGGGCCTAGCTAAAGGCAATCAGCCCCAGCATTTT
V: TRBV4-2; J: TRBJ2-5; D: TRBD2; size: .; CDR3: CASSQEYSGGEETQYF; DNA: TGTGCCAGCAGCCAAGAATATAGCGGGGGAGAAGAGACCCAGTACTTC
V: TRBV11-1; J: TRBJ2-2; D: .; size: .; CDR3: CASSLGGRSTGELAF; DNA: TGTGCCAGCAGCTTAGGCGGGAGAAGCACAGGGGAGCTGGCTTTT
V: TRBV20-1; J: TRBJ2-7; D: .; size: .; CDR3: CSASGGVSYEQYF; DNA: TGCAGTGCTAGTGGAGGGGTCTCCTATGAGCAATACTTC
V: TRBV11-2; J: TRBJ2-1; D: .; size: .; CDR3: CACSLGENEQFF; DNA: TGTGCCTGCAGCTTAGGGGAGAATGAGCAGTTCTTC
V: TRBV19; J: TRBJ2-1; D: TRBD2; size: .; CDR3: CASSIYRPGVAGMGVLDEQFF; DNA: TGTGCCAGTAGTATATATCGACCGGGAGTAGCGGGAATGGGAGTGTTAGATGAGCAGTTCTTC
V: TRBV12-3/TRBV12-4; J: TRBJ2-3; D: .; size: once; CDR3: CVSSLTGAQYF; DNA: TGTGTCAGCAGTTTAACCGGTGCGCAATATTTT
V: TRBV6-1; J: TRBJ2-3; D: TRBD2; size: .; CDR3: CASSRILADTKYF; DNA: TGTGCCAGCAGCCGCATACTAGCGGATACGAAGTATTTT
V: TRBV4-1; J: TRBJ2-2; D: .; size: .; CDR3: CASHAMNTGELFF; DNA: TGCGCCAGCCATGCCATGAACACCGGGGAGCTGTTTTTT
V: TRBV6-1; J: TRBJ1-1; D: .; size: once; CDR3: CASRVVGTEAFF; DNA: TGTGCCAGCAGAGTCGTCGGCACTGAAGCTTTCTTT
V: TRBV20-1; J: TRBJ1-6; D: .; size: .; CDR3: CSAERLGDGGNSPLHF; DNA: TGCAGTGCTGAGCGCCTCGGAGACGGGGGCAATTCACCTCTCCACTTT
V: TRBV11-2; J: TRBJ2-5; D: .; size: .; CDR3: CASSLGSSAVTQYF; DNA: TGTGCCAGCAGCTTAGGGTCCAGTGCAGTGACGCAGTACTTC
V: TRBV12-3/TRBV12-4; J: TRBJ2-3; D: TRBD2; size: .; CDR3: CASNRESGGVTGPYF; DNA: TGTGCCAGCAATCGGGAGAGCGGGGGAGTCACGGGGCCGTATTTT
V: TRBV6-5; J: TRBJ2-1; D: .; size: .; CDR3: CASSQGRLIVF; DNA: TGTGCCAGTAGCCAAGGCCGCCTTATAGTCTTC
V: TRBV12-3/TRBV12-4; J: TRBJ2-5; D: .; size: .; CDR3: CVTSLFRERRPETQYF; DNA: TGTGTCACCAGTCTCTTCCGGGAAAGACGTCCAGAGACCCAGTACTTC
V: TRBV6-5; J: TRBJ1-5; D: TRBD1; size: .; CDR3: CASIYSRQGSQSQHF; DNA: TGCGCCAGCATTTACAGTCGACAGGGTAGTCAGTCCCAGCATTTT
V: TRBV6-1; J: TRBJ2-3; D: TRBD1; size: .; CDR3: CASARDRVSDTQYF; DNA: TGTGCCAGCGCCCGGGACAGGGTATCAGATACGCAGTATTTT
V: TRBV28; J: TRBJ2-5; D: .; size: .; CDR3: CACSQSQETQYF; DNA: TGTGCCTGCAGCCAGTCCCAAGAGACCCAGTACTTC
V: TRBV12-3/TRBV12-4; J: TRBJ2-3; D: TRBD2; size: .; CDR3: CASRRQLAGTDMLYF; DNA: TGTGCCAGCAGGAGGCAACTAGCGGGTACAGATATGCTGTATTTT
V: TRBV11-1; J: TRBJ2-1; D: .; size: .; CDR3: CASSFIDGGPEQLF; DNA: TGTGCCAGCAGCTTCATTGATGGCGGGCCTGAGCAGTTATTC
V: TRBV6-1; J: TRBJ1-2; D: .; size: .; CDR3: CASSEGSCQRDYGYAF; DNA: TGTGCCAGCAGTGAAGGGTCATGTCAAAGGGACTATGGCTACGCCTTC
V: TRBV12-3/TRBV12-4; J: TRBJ1-2; D: .; size: many; CDR3: CASSLRGVGNYGYTF; DNA: TGTGCCAGCAGCCTGCGGGGGGTTGGTAACTATGGCTACACCTTC
V: TRBV6-5; J: TRBJ1-6; D: .; size: .; CDR3: CASIPRQPPPLHF; DNA: TGTGCCAGCATCCCCCGACAGCCCCCACCCCTGCACTTT
V: TRBV6-5; J: TRBJ1-2; D: .; size: .; CDR3: CTSSTLGRRATNYGYTF; DNA: TGTACCAGCAGTACACTTGGACGGAGAGCGACTAACTATGGCTACACGTTC
V: TRBV20-1; J: TRBJ2-5; D: TRBD2; size: .; CDR3: CSARVNRGTSGGGTQYF; DNA: TGCAGTGCCAGAGTAAACCGTGGGACTAGTGGCGGAGGGACCCAGTACTTC
V: TRBV20-1; J: TRBJ2-7; D: TRBD2; size: few; CDR3: CSARTSGRVYEQYF; DNA: TGCAGTGCCAGGACTAGCGGGAGGGTTTACGAGCAGTATTTC
V: TRBV5-4; J: TRBJ2-1; D: .; size: .; CDR3: CGSSRRAPSDNEQFF; DNA: TGTGGCAGCAGCCGCCGGGCCCCCTCTGACAATGAGCAATTCTTC
V: TRBV20-1; J: TRBJ2-7; D: .; size: .; CDR3: CRDILTVGGNYEQYF; DNA: TGCAGAGATATTCTGACAGTCGGGGGAAACTATGAGCAGTACTTC
V: TRBV5-1; J: TRBJ2-3; D: TRBD2; size: many; CDR3: CASTFTSGSTDTQYF; DNA: TGCGCCAGCACCTTCACTAGCGGTAGCACAGATACGCAGTATTTT
V: TRBV11-1; J: TRBJ2-5; D: TRBD1; size: .; CDR3: CASNLVTGGFYQETQYF; DNA: TGTGCCAGCAACTTGGTAACAGGGGGATTTTACCAAGAGACCCAGTACTTC
V: TRBV4-2; J: TRBJ2-3; D: .; size: .; CDR3: CASSPDFPSTDRQYF; DNA: TGTGCCAGCAGCCCTGATTTTCCAAGCACAGATAGGCAGTATTTT
V: TRBV12-3/TRBV12-4; J: TRBJ1-1; D: .; size: .; CDR3: CDSSSPGILNSEAFF; DNA: TGTGACAGCAGTTCCCCAGGGATACTGAACAGTGAAGCTTTCTTT
V: TRBV4-3; J: TRBJ2-3; D: .; size: .; CDR3: CASSRHVVTGLTDTQYF; DNA: TGCGCCAGCAGCCGCCACGTCGTGACAGGACTCACAGATACGCAGTATTTT
V: TRBV6-6; J: TRBJ2-5; D: TRBD2; size: .; CDR3: CASSYETSGPPDTQYF; DNA: TGTGCCAGCAGTTACGAGACTAGCGGCCCGCCGGATACCCAGTACTTC
V: TRBV5-8; J: TRBJ1-1; D: .; size: once; CDR3: CASSLGPLDTEAFF; DNA: TGTGCCAGCAGCTTGGGTCCTCTGGACACTGAAGCTTTCTTT
V: TRBV11-2; J: TRBJ1-6; D: .; size: few; CDR3: CTSSLGGDNNSPFHF; DNA: TGTACCAGCAGTTTAGGAGGGGACAATAATTCACCCTTCCACTTT
V: TRBV4-2; J: TRBJ2-4; D: TRBD2; size: .; CDR3: CTSSQDRGGDIQYF; DNA: TGTACCAGCAGCCAAGATCGGGGGGGGGACATTCAGTACTTC
V: TRBV6-5; J: TRBJ1-4; D: TRBD1; size: .; CDR3: CAGSYLTGINEKLFF; DNA: TGTGCCGGCAGTTACTTGACAGGGATTAATGAAAAACTGTTTTTT
V: TRBV6-5; J: TRBJ1-5; D: .; size: .; CDR3: CDSSHSGQCIQHQHF; DNA: TGTGACAGCAGTCACAGTGGACAGTGTATTCAGCACCAGCATTTT
V: TRBV20-1; J: TRBJ2-1; D: TRBD2; size: .; CDR3: CSARLRGGQGEQFF; DNA: TGCAGCGCTAGACTTCGGGGGGGGCAGGGTGAGCAGTTCTTC
V: TRBV24-1; J: TRBJ2-1; D: .; size: .; CDR3: CATSDSTSSEVRNEQFF; DNA: TGTGCCACCAGTGATTCCACATCTAGCGAGGTACGAAATGAGCAGTTCTTC
V: TRBV5-5; J: TRBJ2-3; D: TRBD1; size: many; CDR3: CASSLEGASTDTQYF; DNA: TGTGCCAGCAGCTTGGAGGGGGCCAGCACAGATACGCAGTATTTT
V: TRBV6-6; J: TRBJ2-5; D: .; size: .; CDR3: CASSYRTNGPPETQYF; DNA: TGTGCCAGCAGTTACAGGACTAACGGCCCGCCGGAGACCCAGTACTTC
V: TRBV6-5; J: TRBJ2-3; D: .; size: .; CDR3: CASSYSGHGNQPQYF; DNA: TGTGCCAGCAGTTACAGTGGACATGGTAATCAGCCCCAGTATTTT
V: TRBV20-1; J: TRBJ2-2; D: TRBD1; size: .; CDR3: CSTRDSRQGATGGLFF; DNA: TGCAGTACTAGAGACTCACGACAGGGGGCCACCGGGGGGTTGTTTTTT
V: TRBV11-2; J: TRBJ2-5; D: TRBD1; size: .; CDR3: CVSSFTGEETQCF; DNA: TGTGTTAGCAGCTTTACAGGGGAAGAGACCCAGTGCTTC
V: TRBV6-1; J: TRBJ1-3; D: .; size: .; CDR3: CANGTSRNTIYF; DNA: TGTGCAAACGGGACAAGCCGAAACACCATATATTTT
V: TRBV20-1; J: TRBJ2-2; D: .; size: few; CDR3: CSARATGGGETGELFF; DNA: TGCAGTGCTAGGGCTACAGGGGGGGGGGAAACCGGGGAGCTGTTTTTT
V: TRBV6-1; J: TRBJ1-1; D: TRBD1; size: .; CDR3: CASNEDRGDTEAFF; DNA: TGTGCCAGCAATGAAGACAGGGGCGACACTGAAGCTTTTTTC
V: TRBV12-3/TRBV12-4; J: TRBJ2-2; D: .; size: .; CDR3: CASSPLPGKMGTGELFF; DNA: TGTGCCAGTAGTCCCCTCCCCGGGAAGATGGGGACCGGGGAGCTGTTTTTT
V: TRBV29-1; J: TRBJ2-5; D: TRBD2; size: .; CDR3: CSVEAISGRIQEIQYF; DNA: TGCAGCGTTGAAGCGATTAGCGGGCGCATCCAAGAGATCCAGTACTTC
V: TRBV11-2; J: TRBJ2-7; D: TRBD1; size: .; CDR3: CASTHQGQGAGEQYF; DNA: TGTGCCAGCACTCATCAAGGACAGGGGGCTGGCGAGCAGTACTTC